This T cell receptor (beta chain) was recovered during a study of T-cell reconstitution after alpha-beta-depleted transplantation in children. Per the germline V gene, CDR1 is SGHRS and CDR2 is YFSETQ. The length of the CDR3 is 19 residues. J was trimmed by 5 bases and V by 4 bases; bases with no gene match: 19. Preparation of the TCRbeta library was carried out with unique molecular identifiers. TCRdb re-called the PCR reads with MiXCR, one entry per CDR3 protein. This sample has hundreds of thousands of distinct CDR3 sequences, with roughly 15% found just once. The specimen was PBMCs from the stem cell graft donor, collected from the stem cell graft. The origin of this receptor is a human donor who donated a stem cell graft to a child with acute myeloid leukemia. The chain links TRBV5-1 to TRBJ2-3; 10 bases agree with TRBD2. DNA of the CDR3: TGCGCCAGCAGCCTTTACTCCGGGACTAGCGCCGTGAGGCAAGATACGCAGTATTTT. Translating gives CASSLYSGTSAVRQDTQYF.